Presented here are 31 T cell receptor beta chains from one specimen sequenced in a study of T cell responses to AZD1222 COVID-19 vaccine (dated by TCRdb to the early 2020s). Taken with the paper, the label for time point translates to: about 28 days (+/-7) after the second vaccine dose. Library method: the immunoSEQ multiplex PCR assay. TCRdb holds this immuneACCESS table with in-frame rearrangements only. Some clones are missing; in checked studies, unresolved V genes explain under half, and the rest has no known cause. The sample table shows 180,000 or so clones, and approximately 91% are seen once. Roughly 2% of the sample rests with the top ten. Sequenced here: peripheral blood, sampled 28 days after the second AZD1222 dose. All receptors come from an adult who received the AZD1222 COVID-19 vaccine.

The chain uses TRBV12-5 and TRBJ2-5; 8 bases map to TRBD2. Germline-derived CDR1 and CDR2 are LGHNT and FRNRAP. Trimming removed 7 bases from V and 5 bases from J; junction bases left unmatched: 6. CDR3 length: 13 amino acids. The CDR3 region is CASAQSGSETQYF. In DNA form, the CDR3 reads TGTGCTAGTGCCCAGAGCGGGAGTGAGACCCAGTACTTC.

The chain carries TRBV7-3 and TRBJ2-1, with D perhaps being TRBD1 or TRBD2 (7 bases each). The germline V gene has CDR1 SGHTA and CDR2 FQGTGA. Trimming removed 2 bases at V and 2 bases at J, with 13 bases between. This CDR3 region has 16 residues. CDR3 in amino acids: CASSLGGGGTYNEQFF. CDR3 DNA: TGTGCCAGCAGCTTAGGGGGAGGGGGCACCTACAATGAGCAGTTCTTC.

The chain combines TRBV19 with TRBJ1-2, with D perhaps matching TRBD1 (5 bases). V was shortened by 6 bases and J by 2 bases, with 10 bases between the two germline ends. The CDR3 is 13 residues long. In germline, CDR1 is LNHDA, CDR2 SQIVND (reference sequence). CDR3 loop: CASSQPGNYGYTF. DNA for the CDR3: TGTGCCAGTAGCCAGCCAGGGAACTATGGCTACACCTTC.

V is TRBV28 and J is TRBJ2-5; no clear D. The CDR3 is 15 residues long. The germline gives CDR1 MDHEN, CDR2 SYDVKM. The V end was cut by 2 bases, the J end by 1 base, with 11 bases between. CDR3 in amino acids: CASSLIRVIQETQYF. The CDR3 DNA reads TGTGCCAGCAGTTTAATTCGGGTGATCCAAGAGACCCAGTACTTC. Based on the CDR3 plus reference TRBV28 and TRBJ2-5, the full variable domain is DVKVTQSSRYLVKRTGEKVFLECVQDMDHENMFWYRQDPGLGLRLIYFSYDVKMKEKGDIPEGYSVSREKKERFSLILESASTNQTSMYLCASSLIRVIQETQYFGPGTRLLVL.

The chain combines TRBV4-3 with TRBJ1-4; 9 nucleotides agree with TRBD1. The CDR3 is 15 residues long. Germline trimming cut 4 bases from V and 8 bases from J; bases unmatched to any gene: 8. From germline, CDR1 is LGHNA and CDR2 YSLEER. The CDR3 loop reads CASSPIQGALEKLFF. The CDR3 DNA reads TGCGCCAGCAGCCCCATACAGGGGGCGCTGGAAAAACTGTTTTTT.

This chain uses TRBV4-1 with TRBJ2-7, with D possibly called TRBD1 or TRBD2 (6 bases each). This CDR3 region has 15 residues. Germline V gene sequence: CDR1 MGHRA, CDR2 YSYEKL. With 1 base removed from V and 3 bases from J, the gap between germline ends came to 13 bases. The CDR3 is CASSQGSGGDYEQYF. The CDR3 bases are TGCGCCAGCAGCCAAGGGTCCGGGGGCGACTACGAGCAGTACTTC.

CDR3: CASSLRGEGGREQYF. In nucleotides, the CDR3 is TGTGCCAGCAGCCTCCGCGGGGAAGGAGGTCGTGAGCAGTACTTC. The rearrangement uses TRBV9 and TRBJ2-7, with D possibly matching TRBD2 (6 bases). The V gene lost 4 bases and the J gene lost 7 bases, with 21 bases spanning the gap. The CDR3 is made up of 15 amino acids. Germline V lookup: CDR1 SGDLS, CDR2 YYNGEE.

The rearrangement links TRBV11-3 to TRBJ2-3, with 7 bases identical to TRBD2. The CDR3 sequence is 14 residues long. Trimming removed 0 bases from V and 4 bases from J; junction bases left unmatched: 1. Germline V gene lookup returns CDR1 SGHNT and CDR2 YENEEA. DNA of the CDR3: TGTGCCAGCAGCTTAGATAGCGGGCCAGATACGCAGTATTTT. Its translation: CASSLDSGPDTQYF.

This clone has only one observation. The chain employs TRBV3-1 (or the pseudogene TRBV3-2) and TRBJ1-1; D might be TRBD1 (6 bases). Trimming cost V 1 base and J 4 bases, with 19 bases left between them. CDR3 length equals 17 residues. The germline V gene encodes CDR1 LGHDT and CDR2 YNNKEL (reference sequence). In DNA form, the CDR3 reads TGTGCCAGCAGCCAAGCAGCACTCAGGGGTGGTAGCACTGAAGCTTTCTTT. Protein sequence: CASSQAALRGGSTEAFF.

The chain carries TRBV23-1 and TRBJ1-5; D call uncertain. TRBV23-1 is given ORF status, its function remaining uncertain. The V end was cut by 2 bases, the J end by 1 base, with 9 bases between. The CDR3 has 15 amino acids. CDR3 in amino acids: CASSQHVRSNQPQHF. CDR3 nucleotide sequence: TGCGCCAGCAGTCAACATGTCCGGAGCAATCAGCCCCAGCATTTT.

The chain is built from TRBV27 and TRBJ1-2; D unresolved. The V end lost 6 bases, the J end lost 14 bases, and 7 bases lay between the germline ends. Looked up from germline, CDR1 is MNHEY and CDR2 is SMNVEV (reference sequence). The CDR3 is made up of 8 amino acids. CDR3 sequence reads: CASRIGTF. The CDR3 DNA is TGTGCCAGCAGGATAGGGACCTTC.

The J gene is TRBJ2-6, the V gene TRBV5-1, with D uncertain. This CDR3 comprises 15 residues. The V gene's germline CDR1 is SGHRS and CDR2 YFSETQ. Trimming took off 1 base at V and 0 bases at J, with 5 bases between the two ends. CDR3 residues: CASSLMGSGANVLTF. CDR3 in DNA: TGCGCCAGCAGCTTGATGGGCTCTGGGGCCAACGTCCTGACTTTC. The full variable domain, with the rest looked up from reference TRBV5-1 and TRBJ2-6, is KAGVTQTPRYLIKTRGQQVTLSCSPISGHRSVSWYQQTPGQGLQFLFEYFSETQRNKGNFPGRFSGRQFSNSRSEMNVSTLELGDSALYLCASSLMGSGANVLTFGAGSRLTVL.

This chain joins TRBV12-3 or TRBV12-4 and TRBJ1-2, with D perhaps TRBD1 (5 bases). The CDR3 totals 13 residues. Deletions cut 6 bases from V and 3 bases from J, with 11 bases between. Written as DNA, the CDR3 is TGTGCCAGCAGACCTGACAGCTACTATGGCTACACCTTC. Its protein is CASRPDSYYGYTF.

The V and J genes are TRBV5-3 and TRBJ1-1; 7 bases agree with TRBD1. TRBV5-3 is treated as an ORF (open reading frame) with a function not yet certain. The ends lost 8 bases at V and 12 bases at J; junction bases unmatched: 19. The CDR3 totals 14 residues. The CDR3 region is CASTGLQGSFLTFF. The CDR3 DNA sequence: TGTGCCAGTACCGGACTACAGGGGTCCTTCTTAACTTTCTTT.

Turning to this clone: Distinct nucleotide sequences in the sample also encode this CDR3. CDR3 in DNA: TGTGCCAGCAGTTTAACTGGAAACACCATATATTTT. As protein: CASSLTGNTIYF. The chain has TRBV28 and TRBJ1-3; D is ambiguous. From germline, CDR1 is MDHEN and CDR2 SYDVKM. The CDR3 loop spans 12 amino acids. V was pared by 2 bases and J by 2 bases, with 1 base between.

This clone turned up a few times. The chain recombines TRBV7-9 with TRBJ2-1; 11 bases fit TRBD2. CDR1 SEHNR and CDR2 FQNEAQ come from the germline V gene (reference sequence). There are 16 residues in the CDR3. V gave up 5 bases and J gave up 7 bases; unmatched junction bases: 10. The CDR3 DNA reads as TGTGCCAGCAGCCCGAGTAGCGGGAGGGCCAAGAATGAGCAGTTCTTC. It encodes CASSPSSGRAKNEQFF.

The chain uses TRBV7-3 and TRBJ2-7; TRBD2 agrees at 11 bases. Germline V gene lookup returns CDR1 SGHTA and CDR2 FQGTGA. With 5 bases clipped from V and 3 bases from J, the junction kept 6 bases outside the gene matches. This CDR3 has 15 residues. CDR3 sequence: CASSLQTSGDYEQYF. DNA of the CDR3: TGTGCCAGCAGCCTCCAGACTAGCGGGGACTACGAGCAGTACTTC.

This clone turned up a few times. In DNA form, the CDR3 reads TGTGCCAGCAGCTTAGGGGTAGGTCCTGAAGCTTTCTTT. Its protein is CASSLGVGPEAFF. The chain joins TRBV11-2 to TRBJ1-1; D uncertain. In germline, CDR1 is SGHAT, CDR2 FQNNGV. Trimming removed 1 base from V and 6 bases from J, with 9 bases in between. The length of the CDR3 is 13 residues.

This chain joins TRBV3-1 (or the pseudogene TRBV3-2) and TRBJ2-5, with D hard to call. Germline-derived CDR1 and CDR2 are LGHDT and YNNKEL (reference sequence). There are 16 residues in the CDR3. Trimming took off 0 bases at V and 2 bases at J, with 13 bases between the two ends. The CDR3 DNA reads as TGTGCCAGCAGCCAAGATTTCGCGGCTTTTCAAGAGACCCAGTACTTC. It is translated as CASSQDFAAFQETQYF.

This clone was picked up one time. CDR3 protein: CASRTTGGNQPQHF. CDR3 sequence (DNA): TGTGCCAGCAGAACAACAGGGGGCAATCAGCCCCAGCATTTT. The chain links TRBV6-5 to TRBJ1-5, with 7 bases identical to TRBD1. CDR3 length: 14 amino acids. Germline CDR1 is MNHEY and CDR2 is SVGAGI. The V and J ends lost 6 bases and 2 bases, in that order; junction bases with no gene match: 4.

This chain connects TRBV6-1 to TRBJ1-2; 12 bases fit TRBD1. CDR3 length: 13 amino acids. V trimming: 6 bases; J trimming: 4 bases; junction bases outside the gene matches: 0. Germline V gene lookup returns CDR1 MNHNS and CDR2 SASEGT. The CDR3: CASRGQGAYGYTF. Here the CDR3 DNA reads TGTGCCAGCAGGGGACAGGGGGCCTATGGCTACACCTTC.

The chain recombines TRBV19 with TRBJ1-1; D is unclear. Trimming stripped 0 bases from V and 6 bases from J, with 8 bases between. The CDR3 has 13 residues. CDR1 is LNHDA, CDR2 SQIVND, per germline (reference sequence). For the CDR3, the DNA is TGTGCCAGTAGTATAGATGGTATGGCTGAAGCTTTCTTT. The encoded protein is CASSIDGMAEAFF.

This chain uses TRBV12-2 with TRBJ1-1; no check of the table's D call, TRBD1, against the DNA was made. TRBV12-2 is shown as a pseudogene. The CDR3 runs to 14 residues. The CDR3, as DNA: TGTGCAAGTCGCTTGGCGGACAGTCACACTGAAGCTTTCTTT. It translates to CASRLADSHTEAFF.

This clone has just a few counts. The gene calls are TRBV11-3 and TRBJ2-1; D is perhaps TRBD1 (6 bases). This CDR3 has 11 residues. The germline gives CDR1 SGHNT, CDR2 YENEEA. V lost 5 bases to trimming and J lost 9 bases, with 8 bases between them. The CDR3 loop reads CASSQGSEQFF. In DNA form, the CDR3 reads TGTGCCAGCAGCCAGGGGAGTGAGCAGTTCTTC.

V and J are TRBV28 and TRBJ1-1; weak D call: TRBD1 (6 bases). This CDR3 contains 16 residues. In germline, CDR1 is MDHEN, CDR2 SYDVKM. Deletions cut 5 bases from V and 3 bases from J, with 19 bases between. The CDR3 loop is CASSQGLRGFDTEAFF. The CDR3 nucleotides read TGTGCCAGCAGTCAAGGCCTCAGGGGTTTCGACACTGAAGCTTTCTTT.

The V gene is TRBV9, the J gene TRBJ2-3; no firm D call. V was shortened by 3 bases and J by 2 bases, with 13 bases between the two germline ends. The CDR3 has 15 amino acids. The germline CDR1 and CDR2 sequences are SGDLS and YYNGEE. In DNA, the CDR3 is TGTGCCAGCAGCGACCCACAGAGCTACACAGATACGCAGTATTTT. Encoded protein: CASSDPQSYTDTQYF.

V and J are TRBV7-2 and TRBJ1-6; 8 bases agree with TRBD1. The length of the CDR3 is 13 residues. The germline gives CDR1 SGHTA, CDR2 FQGNSA. V shed 5 bases and J 10 bases; nucleotides not matched to a gene: 4. This chain's CDR3 is CASSLGQASPLHF. The CDR3, as DNA: TGTGCCAGCAGCCTGGGACAGGCCTCACCCCTCCACTTT.

V gene TRBV25-1 combines with J gene TRBJ1-4, with 7 bases that match TRBD1. Germline V gene sequence: CDR1 MGHDK, CDR2 SYGVNS. There are 16 residues in the CDR3. J was trimmed by 3 bases and V by 4 bases; bases with no gene match: 8. CDR3 DNA sequence: TGTGCCAGCAGTGGGGAAAGCGGGACAGCTAATGAAAAACTGTTTTTT. Its protein is CASSGESGTANEKLFF.

This clone was recorded once. This CDR3 reads CASSLDVQGSNEQFF. The CDR3 DNA sequence: TGTGCCAGCAGCTTAGATGTACAGGGGTCCAATGAGCAGTTCTTC. The chain combines TRBV11-3 with TRBJ2-1; 7 bases are shared with TRBD1. J gave up 6 bases and V 0 bases, and 5 bases lay outside the gene matches. Germline V CDR1 and CDR2: SGHNT, YENEEA. The CDR3 consists of 15 residues.

The chain joins TRBV21-1 to TRBJ1-1; the table's D call, TRBD1, was not checked against the DNA. TRBV21-1 is assigned pseudogene status. The CDR3 loop spans 15 amino acids. The CDR3 DNA is TGTGCCAGCAGCAAAGGGTCAAACAAATACACTGAAGCTTTCTTT. This sequence encodes CASSKGSNKYTEAFF.

This CDR3 is CASSPRTGPNTGELFF. Here the CDR3 DNA reads TGTGCCAGCAGCCCACGGACAGGTCCGAACACCGGGGAGCTGTTTTTT. The chain links TRBV9 to TRBJ2-2, with TRBD1 matching 7 bases. CDR1 SGDLS and CDR2 YYNGEE come from the germline V gene. The CDR3 length is 16 residues. V dropped 4 bases and J dropped 0; count of bases not matched to a gene: 6.